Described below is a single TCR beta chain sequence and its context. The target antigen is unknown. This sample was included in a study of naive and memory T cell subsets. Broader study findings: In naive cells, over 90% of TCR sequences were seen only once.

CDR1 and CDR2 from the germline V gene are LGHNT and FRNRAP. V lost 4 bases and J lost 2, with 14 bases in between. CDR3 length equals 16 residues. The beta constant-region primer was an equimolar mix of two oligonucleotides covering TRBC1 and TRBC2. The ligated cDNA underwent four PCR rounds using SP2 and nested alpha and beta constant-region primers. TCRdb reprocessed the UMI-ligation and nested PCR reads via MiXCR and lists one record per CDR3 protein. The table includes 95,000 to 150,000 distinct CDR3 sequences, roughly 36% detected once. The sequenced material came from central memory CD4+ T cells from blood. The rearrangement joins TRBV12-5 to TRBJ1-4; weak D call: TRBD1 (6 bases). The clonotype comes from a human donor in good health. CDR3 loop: CASGSVNRATNEKLFF. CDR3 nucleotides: TGTGCTAGTGGTTCTGTCAACAGGGCTACTAATGAAAAACTGTTTTTT.